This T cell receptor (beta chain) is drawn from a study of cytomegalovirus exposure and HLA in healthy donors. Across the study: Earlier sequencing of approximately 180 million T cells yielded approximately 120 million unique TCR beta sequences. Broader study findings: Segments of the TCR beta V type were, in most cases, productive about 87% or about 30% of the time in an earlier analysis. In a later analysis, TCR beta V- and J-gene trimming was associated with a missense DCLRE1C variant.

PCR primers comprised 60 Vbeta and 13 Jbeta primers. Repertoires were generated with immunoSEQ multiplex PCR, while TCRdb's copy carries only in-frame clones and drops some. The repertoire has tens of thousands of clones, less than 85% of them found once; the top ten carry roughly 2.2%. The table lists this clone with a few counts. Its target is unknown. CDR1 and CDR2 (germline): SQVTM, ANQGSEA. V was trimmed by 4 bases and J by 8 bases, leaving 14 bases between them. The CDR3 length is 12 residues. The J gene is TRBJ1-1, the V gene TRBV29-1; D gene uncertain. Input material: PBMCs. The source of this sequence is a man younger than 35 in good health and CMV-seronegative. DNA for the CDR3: TGCAGCGTTGCGGGGTTACCCGCCGAAGCTTTCTTT. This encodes CSVAGLPAEAFF.